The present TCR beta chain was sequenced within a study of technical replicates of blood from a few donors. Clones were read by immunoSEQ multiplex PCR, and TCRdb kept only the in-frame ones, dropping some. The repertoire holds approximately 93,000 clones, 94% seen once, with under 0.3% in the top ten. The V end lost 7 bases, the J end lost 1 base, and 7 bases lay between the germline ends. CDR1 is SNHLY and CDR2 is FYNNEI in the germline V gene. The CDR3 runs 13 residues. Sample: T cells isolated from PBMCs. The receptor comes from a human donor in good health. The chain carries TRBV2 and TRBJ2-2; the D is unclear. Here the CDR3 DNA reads TGTGCCAGCACCAGGTGGAACACCGGGGAGCTGTTTTTT. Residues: CASTRWNTGELFF.